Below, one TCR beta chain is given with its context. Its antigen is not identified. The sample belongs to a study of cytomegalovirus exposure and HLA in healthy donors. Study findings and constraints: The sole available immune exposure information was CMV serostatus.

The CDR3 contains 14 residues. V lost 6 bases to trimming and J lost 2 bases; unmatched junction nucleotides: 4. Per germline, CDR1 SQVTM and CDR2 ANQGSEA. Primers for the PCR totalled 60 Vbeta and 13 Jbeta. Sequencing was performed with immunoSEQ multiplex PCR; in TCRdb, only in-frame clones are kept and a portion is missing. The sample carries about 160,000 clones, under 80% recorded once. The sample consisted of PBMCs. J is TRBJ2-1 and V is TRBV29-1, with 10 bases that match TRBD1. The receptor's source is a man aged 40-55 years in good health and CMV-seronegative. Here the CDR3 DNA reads TGCAGCGTGCTAGGACAGGGGGCCTACAATGAGCAGTTCTTC. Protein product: CSVLGQGAYNEQFF.